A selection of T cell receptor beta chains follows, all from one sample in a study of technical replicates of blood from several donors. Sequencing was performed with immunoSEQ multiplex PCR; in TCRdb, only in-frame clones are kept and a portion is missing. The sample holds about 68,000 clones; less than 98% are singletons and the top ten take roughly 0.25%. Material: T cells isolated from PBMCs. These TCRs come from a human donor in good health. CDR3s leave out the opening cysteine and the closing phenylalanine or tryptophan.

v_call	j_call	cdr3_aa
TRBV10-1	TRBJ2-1	ASSWSGVGNEQF
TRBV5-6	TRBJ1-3	ASSLRGFENTIY
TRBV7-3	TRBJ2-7	ASSLRPLNSNYEQY
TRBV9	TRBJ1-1	ASSVEIGSNTEAF
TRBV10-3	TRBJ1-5	AIGTGGQGFNQPQH
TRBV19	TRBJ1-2	ASSIRTNGYT
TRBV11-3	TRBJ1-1	ASSLNGGNTEAF
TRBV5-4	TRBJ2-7	ASSWGLGIYEQY
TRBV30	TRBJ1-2	ASEGLNSKLYGYT
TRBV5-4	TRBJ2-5	ASSSRLEIETQY
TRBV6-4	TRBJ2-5	ASSAGGQTQY
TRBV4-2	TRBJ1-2	ASSQEGQGRFMGYT
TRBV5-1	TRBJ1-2	ASSLNEGRGGYT
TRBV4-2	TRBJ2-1	ASSGLEHNEQF
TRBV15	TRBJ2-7	ATSQRTGSYEQY
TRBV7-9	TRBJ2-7	ASSSTRTGGDEQY
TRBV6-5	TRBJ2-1	ASSLYGSDEQF
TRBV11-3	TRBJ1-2	ASSPGQIYGYT
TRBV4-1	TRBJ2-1	ASSRRGPLLSYNEQF
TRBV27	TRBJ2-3	ASSLGIAGGTDTQY
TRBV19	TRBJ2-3	ASSTLTDTQY
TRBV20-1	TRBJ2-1	SARRDKEQF